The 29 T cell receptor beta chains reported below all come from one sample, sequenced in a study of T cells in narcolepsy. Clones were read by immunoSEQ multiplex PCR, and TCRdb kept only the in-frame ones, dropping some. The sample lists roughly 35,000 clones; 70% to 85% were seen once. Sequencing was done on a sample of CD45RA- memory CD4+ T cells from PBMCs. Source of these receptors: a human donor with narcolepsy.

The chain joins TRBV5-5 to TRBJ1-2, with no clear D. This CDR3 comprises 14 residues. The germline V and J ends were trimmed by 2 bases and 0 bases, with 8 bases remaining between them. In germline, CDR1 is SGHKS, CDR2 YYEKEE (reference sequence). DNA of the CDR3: TGTGCCAGCAGCTTAGGCAATGCTAACTATGGCTACACCTTC. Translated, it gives CASSLGNANYGYTF.

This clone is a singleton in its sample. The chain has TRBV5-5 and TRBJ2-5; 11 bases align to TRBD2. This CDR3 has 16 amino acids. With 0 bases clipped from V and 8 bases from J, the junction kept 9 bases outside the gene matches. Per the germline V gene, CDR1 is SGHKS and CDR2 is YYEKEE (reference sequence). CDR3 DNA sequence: TGTGCCAGCAGCTTGGCCGGGACTAGCGGTTTGGGAACCCAGTACTTC. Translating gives CASSLAGTSGLGTQYF. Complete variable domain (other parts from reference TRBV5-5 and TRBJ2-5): DAGVTQSPTHLIKTRGQQVTLRCSPISGHKSVSWYQQVLGQGPQFIFQYYEKEERGRGNFPDRFSARQFPNYSSELNVNALLLGDSALYLCASSLAGTSGLGTQYFGPGTRLLVL.

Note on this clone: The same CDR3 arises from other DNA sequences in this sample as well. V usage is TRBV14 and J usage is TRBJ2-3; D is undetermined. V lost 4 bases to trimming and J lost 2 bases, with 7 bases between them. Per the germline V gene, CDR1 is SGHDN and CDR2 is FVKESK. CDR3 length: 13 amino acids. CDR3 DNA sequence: TGTGCCAGCAGCCCTGACCTCACAGATACGCAGTATTTT. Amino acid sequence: CASSPDLTDTQYF.

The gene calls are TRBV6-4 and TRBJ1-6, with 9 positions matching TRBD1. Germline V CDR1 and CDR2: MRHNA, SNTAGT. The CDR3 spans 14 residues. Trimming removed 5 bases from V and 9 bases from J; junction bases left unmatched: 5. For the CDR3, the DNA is TGTGCCAGCAGTCCGACAGGGGGACTTTCACCCCTCCACTTT. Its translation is CASSPTGGLSPLHF.

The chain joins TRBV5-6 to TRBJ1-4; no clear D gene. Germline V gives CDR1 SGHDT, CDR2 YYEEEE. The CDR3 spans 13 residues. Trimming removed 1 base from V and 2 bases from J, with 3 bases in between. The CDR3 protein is CASSLPTNEKLFF. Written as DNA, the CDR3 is TGTGCCAGCAGCTTGCCCACTAATGAAAAACTGTTTTTT.

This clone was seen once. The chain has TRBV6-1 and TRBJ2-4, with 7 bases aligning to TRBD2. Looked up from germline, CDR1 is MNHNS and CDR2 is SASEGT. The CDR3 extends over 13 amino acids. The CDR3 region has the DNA TGTGCGGGGGGGTCGACGGGAAAAAACATTCAGTACTTC. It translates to CAGGSTGKNIQYF.

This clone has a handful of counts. CDR3 coding DNA: TGTGCCAGCAGTTTCCCTCGGGGTTCCGGGGATTCACCCCTCCACTTT. Translation gives CASSFPRGSGDSPLHF. The chain couples TRBV28 to TRBJ1-6; D unclear. Germline V gives CDR1 MDHEN, CDR2 SYDVKM. This CDR3 is 16 amino acids long. The V and J ends lost 3 bases and 8 bases respectively, with 17 bases between them.

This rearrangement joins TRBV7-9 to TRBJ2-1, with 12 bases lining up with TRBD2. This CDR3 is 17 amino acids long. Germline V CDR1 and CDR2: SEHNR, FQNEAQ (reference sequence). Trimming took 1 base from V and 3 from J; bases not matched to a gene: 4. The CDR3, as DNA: TGTGCCAGCAGCTTAGTGACTAGCGGGGGTTACTACAATGAGCAGTTCTTC. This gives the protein CASSLVTSGGYYNEQFF.

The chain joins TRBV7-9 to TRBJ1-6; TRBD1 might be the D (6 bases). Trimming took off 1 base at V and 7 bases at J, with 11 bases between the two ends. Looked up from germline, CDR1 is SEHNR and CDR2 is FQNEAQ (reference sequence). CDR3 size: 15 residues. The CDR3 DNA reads TGTGCCAGCAGCTTAGAGGGGACAAAAAATTCACCCCTCCACTTT. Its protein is CASSLEGTKNSPLHF.

CDR3 sequence reads: CASSEVAGSGNTIYF. The CDR3 nucleotides are TGTGCCAGCAGTGAAGTCGCCGGCTCTGGAAACACCATATATTTT. This chain connects TRBV6-1 to TRBJ1-3; D not certain. The V end lost 1 base, the J end lost 0 bases, and 7 bases lay between the germline ends. This CDR3 region has 15 residues. Germline V CDR1 and CDR2: MNHNS, SASEGT.

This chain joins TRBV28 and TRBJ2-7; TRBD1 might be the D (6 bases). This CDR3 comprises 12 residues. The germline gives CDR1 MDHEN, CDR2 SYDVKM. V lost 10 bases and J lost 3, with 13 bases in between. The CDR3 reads CATTTGFYEQYF. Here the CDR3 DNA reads TGTGCCACAACTACAGGGTTCTACGAGCAGTACTTC.

The CDR3 nucleotides read TGTGCCAGCAGCTTAGCGGTCGGGTTGGGCACTGAAGCTTTCTTT. It translates to CASSLAVGLGTEAFF. The chain combines TRBV11-3 with TRBJ1-1; D not certain. The CDR3 loop spans 15 amino acids. Germline-derived CDR1 and CDR2 are SGHNT and YENEEA. The V end was cut by 1 base, the J end by 4 bases, with 13 bases between.

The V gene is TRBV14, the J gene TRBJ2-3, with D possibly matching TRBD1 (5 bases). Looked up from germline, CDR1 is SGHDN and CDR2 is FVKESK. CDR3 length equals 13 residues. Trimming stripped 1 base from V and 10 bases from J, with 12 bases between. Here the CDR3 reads CASSQARTSPQYF. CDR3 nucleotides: TGTGCCAGCAGCCAAGCCCGGACATCCCCGCAGTATTTT.

The CDR3 region has the DNA TGTGCCAGCAGCCCGGTCGACTCCTACGAGCAGTACTTC. It codes for CASSPVDSYEQYF. This chain connects TRBV5-6 to TRBJ2-7; D remains ambiguous. This CDR3 has 13 amino acids. Germline values: CDR1 SGHDT, CDR2 YYEEEE. V was cut by 4 bases and J by 0 bases, with 8 bases left in between.

As DNA, the CDR3 is TGCAGCGTTGCAGGTATGGCCGCGGCCGTGGCTGAAGCTTTCTTT. Its protein is CSVAGMAAAVAEAFF. This rearrangement joins TRBV29-1 to TRBJ1-1; unclear D gene. Germline V gives CDR1 SQVTM, CDR2 ANQGSEA. CDR3 length: 15 residues. V was trimmed by 4 bases and J by 6 bases, leaving 21 bases between them.

The CDR3 is CASSPRTPSNQPQHF. The CDR3 DNA follows: TGTGCCAGCAGTCCCCGGACACCTAGCAATCAGCCCCAGCATTTT. The chain recombines TRBV28 with TRBJ1-5, with D possibly TRBD1 on 5 matching bases. Germline V gene lookup returns CDR1 MDHEN and CDR2 SYDVKM. V lost 5 bases to trimming and J lost 0 bases, with 11 bases between them. This CDR3 contains 15 residues.

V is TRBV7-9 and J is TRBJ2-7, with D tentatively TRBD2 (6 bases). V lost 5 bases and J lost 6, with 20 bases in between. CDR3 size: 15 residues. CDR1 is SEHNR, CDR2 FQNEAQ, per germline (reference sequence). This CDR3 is CASSLGETSLREQYF. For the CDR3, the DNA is TGTGCCAGCAGCCTCGGGGAGACTAGTCTTCGCGAGCAGTACTTC.

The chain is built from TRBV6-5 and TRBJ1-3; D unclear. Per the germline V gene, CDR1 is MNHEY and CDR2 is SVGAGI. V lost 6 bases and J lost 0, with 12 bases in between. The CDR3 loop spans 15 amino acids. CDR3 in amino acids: CASRLGDSSGNTIYF. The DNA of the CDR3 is TGTGCCAGCAGACTCGGCGATAGCTCTGGAAACACCATATATTTT.

CDR3 sequence: CASSIEDSYEQYF. The CDR3 DNA reads as TGTGCCAGTAGTATAGAGGATTCCTACGAGCAGTACTTC. V usage is TRBV19 and J usage is TRBJ2-7; D not resolved. Germline V gives CDR1 LNHDA, CDR2 SQIVND (reference sequence). The CDR3 covers 13 residues. Trimming pared 0 bases from V and 1 base from J, leaving 4 bases between. Drawing the rest from reference TRBV19 and TRBJ2-7, the complete variable domain is DGGITQSPKYLFRKEGQNVTLSCEQNLNHDAMYWYRQDPGQGLRLIYYSQIVNDFQKGDIAEGYSVSREKKESFPLTVTSAQKNPTAFYLCASSIEDSYEQYFGPGTRLTVT.

CDR3 nucleotides: TGTGCCAGTAGCCTCCGACAGGCCTTGACCGGGGAGCTGTTTTTT. This translates into CASSLRQALTGELFF. The J gene is TRBJ2-2, the V gene TRBV19, with D possibly TRBD1 on 6 matching bases. Trimming removed 6 bases at V and 5 bases at J, with 16 bases between. The CDR3 loop spans 15 amino acids. CDR1 is LNHDA, CDR2 SQIVND, per germline (reference sequence).

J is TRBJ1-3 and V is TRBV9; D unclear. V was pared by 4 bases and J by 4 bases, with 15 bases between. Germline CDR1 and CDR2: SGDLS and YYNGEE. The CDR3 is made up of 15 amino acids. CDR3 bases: TGTGCCAGCAGCCCTACCGGCGGGCGAGGAAACACCATATATTTT. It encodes CASSPTGGRGNTIYF.

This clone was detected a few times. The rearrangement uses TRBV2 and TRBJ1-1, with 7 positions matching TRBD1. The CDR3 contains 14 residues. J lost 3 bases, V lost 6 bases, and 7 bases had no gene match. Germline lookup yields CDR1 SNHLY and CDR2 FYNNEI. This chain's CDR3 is CASRPPTGYTEAFF. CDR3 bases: TGTGCCAGCAGACCGCCGACAGGGTACACTGAAGCTTTCTTT.

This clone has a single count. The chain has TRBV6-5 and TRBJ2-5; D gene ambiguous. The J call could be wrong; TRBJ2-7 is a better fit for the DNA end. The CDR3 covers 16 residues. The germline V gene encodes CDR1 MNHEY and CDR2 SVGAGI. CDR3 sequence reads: CASSYSLRDVTYEQYF. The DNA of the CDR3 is TGTGCCAGCAGTTACAGCCTTCGCGACGTTACCTACGAGCAGTACTTC.

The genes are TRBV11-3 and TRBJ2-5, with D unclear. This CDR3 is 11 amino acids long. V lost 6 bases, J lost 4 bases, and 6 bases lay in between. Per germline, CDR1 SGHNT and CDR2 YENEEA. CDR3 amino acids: CASRGSETQYF. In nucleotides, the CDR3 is TGTGCCAGCAGAGGGTCAGAGACCCAGTACTTC.

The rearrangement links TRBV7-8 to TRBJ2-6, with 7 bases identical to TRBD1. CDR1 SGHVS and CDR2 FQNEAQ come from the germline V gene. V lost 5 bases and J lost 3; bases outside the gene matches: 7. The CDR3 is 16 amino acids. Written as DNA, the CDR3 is TGTGCCAGCAGCCTAGGGGGCGGGCTTGGGGCCAACGTCCTGACTTTC. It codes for CASSLGGGLGANVLTF.

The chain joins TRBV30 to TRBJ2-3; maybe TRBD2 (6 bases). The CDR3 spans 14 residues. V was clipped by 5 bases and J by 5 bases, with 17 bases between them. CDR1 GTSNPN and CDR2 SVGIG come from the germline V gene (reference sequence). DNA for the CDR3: TGTGCCTGGGGGTGGGGCGGGGATCAAGATACGCAGTATTTT. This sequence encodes CAWGWGGDQDTQYF.

CDR3: CASSLARTGGRGGYGYTF. DNA for the CDR3: TGTGCCAGCAGCTTAGCTAGGACAGGGGGCCGGGGAGGATATGGCTACACCTTC. The chain joins TRBV7-8 to TRBJ1-2, with 11 bases matching TRBD1. J gave up 5 bases and V 0 bases, and 11 bases lay outside the gene matches. Germline V gene data show CDR1 as SGHVS and CDR2 as FQNEAQ. The CDR3 is 18 amino acids.

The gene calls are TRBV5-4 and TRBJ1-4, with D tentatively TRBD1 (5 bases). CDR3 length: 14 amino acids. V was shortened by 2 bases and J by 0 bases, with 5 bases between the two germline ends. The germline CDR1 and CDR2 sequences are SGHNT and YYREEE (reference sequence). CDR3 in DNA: TGTGCCAGCAGCTTAGGGGCAACTAATGAAAAACTGTTTTTT. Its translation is CASSLGATNEKLFF.

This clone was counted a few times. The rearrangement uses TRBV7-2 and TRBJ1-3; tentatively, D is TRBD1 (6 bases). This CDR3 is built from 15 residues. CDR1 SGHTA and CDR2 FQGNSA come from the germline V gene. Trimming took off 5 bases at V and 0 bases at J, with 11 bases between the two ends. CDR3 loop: CASSRDTSSGNTIYF. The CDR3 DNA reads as TGTGCCAGCAGCAGGGACACGTCCTCTGGAAACACCATATATTTT.